This TCR beta chain was sequenced during a study of tumor and adjacent non-tumor tissue in lung cancer. Across the study: Stage I to III disease affected about ten men and several women aged roughly 31 to 85.

On this clonotype: Its ends do not fully match the called genes, so a read error is possible.

This CDR3 has 14 amino acids. Germline-derived CDR1 and CDR2 are SGHNT and YYREEE (reference sequence). The template was RNA from unsorted bulk tissue. A modified ARM-PCR protocol with three rounds of nested PCR amplified TCRbeta. TCRdb independently ran MiXCR on the multiplex PCR reads; one entry per CDR3 protein. The repertoire consists of about 90,000 distinct CDR3 sequences, with about three fifths occurring once and the leading ten covering around 14%. This rearrangement joins TRBV5-4 to TRBJ2-1, with 10 positions matching TRBD2. Sequenced sample: lung tumor tissue. The clonotype comes from a man between 65 and 80 years old with non-small cell lung cancer. CDR3 region: CASSSVGLAGELFF. In nucleotides, the CDR3 is TGTGCTAGCAGCAGTGTGGGGCTAGCGGGAGAGCTGTTCTTC.